Presented here are 8 T cell receptor beta chains from one specimen sequenced in a study of blood T cell repertoires in COVID-19. Only in-frame clones appear in the TCRdb table, and some are missing; sequencing was by immunoSEQ multiplex PCR. The table lists approximately 140,000 clones, about nine tenths of them singletons. Material for sequencing was peripheral blood. These receptor sequences come from a woman aged 55-75 years with active or convalescent COVID-19.

This clone has just one count. The chain couples TRBV3-1 (or the pseudogene TRBV3-2) to TRBJ1-3; 8 bases are shared with TRBD1. The CDR3 has 20 residues. Unmatched junction bases numbered 20, after V lost 5 bases and J lost 2 bases. CDR1 is LGHDT, CDR2 YNNKEL, per germline (reference sequence). CDR3 in amino acids: CASSGLQGVPGLKAGNTIYF. In DNA, the CDR3 is TGTGCCAGCAGCGGACTACAGGGGGTCCCTGGGTTGAAAGCTGGAAACACCATATATTTT.

The chain joins TRBV5-6 to TRBJ1-1; D is perhaps TRBD1 (5 bases). This CDR3 region has 15 residues. CDR1 and CDR2 from the germline V gene are SGHDT and YYEEEE. With 7 bases removed from V and 2 bases from J, the gap between germline ends came to 18 bases. The CDR3 region has the DNA TGTGCCAGCCTTGACATAGGCAGGGCAAACACTGAAGCTTTCTTT. It encodes CASLDIGRANTEAFF.

This chain joins TRBV3-1 (or the pseudogene TRBV3-2) and TRBJ2-7, with 9 bases identical to TRBD1. Trimming cost V 1 base and J 6 bases; bases outside gene matches: 7. This CDR3 spans 15 amino acids. CDR1 LGHDT and CDR2 YNNKEL come from the germline V gene (reference sequence). The CDR3 sequence is CASSQVPATGGEQYF. CDR3 DNA: TGTGCCAGCAGCCAAGTGCCCGCGACAGGGGGCGAGCAGTACTTC.

This clone appeared once. V gene TRBV4-3 combines with J gene TRBJ1-2, with D hard to call. The CDR3 runs to 14 residues. Germline V gene sequence: CDR1 LGHNA, CDR2 YSLEER. The ends were cut back, 0 bases at V and 4 bases at J, with 9 bases in the middle. The CDR3 here is CASSQEARLYGYTF. In DNA form, the CDR3 reads TGCGCCAGCAGCCAAGAGGCCAGGCTCTATGGCTACACCTTC.

This sequence joins TRBV6-5 and TRBJ1-3, with D maybe TRBD1 (6 bases). The germline CDR1 and CDR2 sequences are MNHEY and SVGAGI. The CDR3 consists of 13 residues. The V gene lost 6 bases and the J gene lost 1 base, with 7 bases spanning the gap. CDR3 sequence: CASRQGSGNTIYF. CDR3 bases: TGTGCCAGCAGACAGGGTTCTGGAAACACCATATATTTT.

The sample holds a few counts of this clone. The chain joins TRBV5-1 to TRBJ2-7; the match to TRBD1 covers 7 bases. The V and J ends lost 7 bases and 2 bases, in that order; junction bases with no gene match: 6. CDR1 is SGHRS and CDR2 is YFSETQ in the germline V gene. CDR3 length: 13 residues. The CDR3 region is CASSEDRTYEQYF. For the CDR3, the DNA is TGCGCCAGCTCGGAGGACAGGACCTACGAGCAGTACTTC.

This clone occurred once. The junction and the germline gene differ at one end; a read error may be behind it. The chain combines TRBV7-9 with TRBJ1-2; D is perhaps TRBD1 (5 bases). CDR1 and CDR2 (germline): SEHNR, FQNEAQ (reference sequence). This CDR3 is built from 14 residues. The DNA of the CDR3 is TGTGCCAGCGGCTTAGCGGGGCTCGTCGATGGCTACACCTTC. It codes for CASGLAGLVDGYTF.

V is TRBV5-1 and J is TRBJ1-2, with D possibly matching TRBD1 (5 bases). Germline CDR1 and CDR2: SGHRS and YFSETQ. This CDR3 has 15 amino acids. Trimming cost V 4 bases and J 7 bases, with 20 bases left between them. Written as DNA, the CDR3 is TGCGCCAGCAGCCAAGGGACGACCCTGGAGGGTGGCTACACCTTC. Translating gives CASSQGTTLEGGYTF. The variable domain in full, completed from reference TRBV5-1 and TRBJ1-2, reads KAGVTQTPRYLIKTRGQQVTLSCSPISGHRSVSWYQQTPGQGLQFLFEYFSETQRNKGNFPGRFSGRQFSNSRSEMNVSTLELGDSALYLCASSQGTTLEGGYTFGSGTRLTVV.